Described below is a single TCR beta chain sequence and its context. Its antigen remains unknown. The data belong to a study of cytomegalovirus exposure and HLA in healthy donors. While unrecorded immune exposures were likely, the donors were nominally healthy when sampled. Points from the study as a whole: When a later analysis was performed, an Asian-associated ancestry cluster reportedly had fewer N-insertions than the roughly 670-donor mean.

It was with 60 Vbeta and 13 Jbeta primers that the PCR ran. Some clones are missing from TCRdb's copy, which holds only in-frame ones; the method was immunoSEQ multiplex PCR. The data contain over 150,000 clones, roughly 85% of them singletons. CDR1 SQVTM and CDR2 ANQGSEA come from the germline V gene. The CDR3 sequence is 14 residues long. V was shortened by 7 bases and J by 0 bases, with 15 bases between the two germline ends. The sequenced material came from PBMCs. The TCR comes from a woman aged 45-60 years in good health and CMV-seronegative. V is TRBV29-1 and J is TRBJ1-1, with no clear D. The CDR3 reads CSAGRAEMNTEAFF. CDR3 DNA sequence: TGCAGCGCCGGGCGGGCAGAAATGAACACTGAAGCTTTCTTT.